Listed below are T cell receptor beta chains from one sample, sequenced in a study of blood T cell repertoires in COVID-19. Sequencing was performed with immunoSEQ multiplex PCR; in TCRdb, only in-frame clones are kept and a portion is missing. The sample shows about 170,000 clones, 65% to 80% of them seen only once. The source material was peripheral blood. These receptors were obtained from a man aged 60 to 69 with acute or convalescent COVID-19. Both conserved end residues are part of each CDR3. The D gene is left open where the match is weak. Size is stated for part of the rows, as once, few or many counts, or as a class when the clone is expanded.

CDR3 length | D gene | J gene | clone size | V gene | CDR3 DNA | CDR3 protein
17 | . | TRBJ1-1 | . | TRBV5-6 | TGTGCCAGCAGCTTGGCGTATCAGGGTACGAGGAACACTGAAGCTTTCTTT | CASSLAYQGTRNTEAFF
15 | . | TRBJ1-5 | . | TRBV21-1 | TGTGCCAGCAGCAAAGTAAGGGGGCTATATCAGCCCCAGCATTTT | CASSKVRGLYQPQHF
15 | . | TRBJ1-3 | . | TRBV27 | TGTGCCAGCAGTTTAGCAGGGCACTCTGGAAACACCATATATTTT | CASSLAGHSGNTIYF
15 | . | TRBJ2-3 | . | TRBV7-2 | TGTGCCAGCAGCTTCTTTCCAGGTCGGGGAGATACGCAGTATTTT | CASSFFPGRGDTQYF
15 | TRBD1 | TRBJ1-5 | . | TRBV15 | TGTGCCACCAGCGGGCGGACAGGGGAGGATCAGCCCCAGCATTTT | CATSGRTGEDQPQHF
17 | . | TRBJ2-5 | . | TRBV5-1 | TGCGCCAGCAGCCCATGGGGTGGCCAGGGCTCCCAAGAGACCCAGTACTTC | CASSPWGGQGSQETQYF
14 | TRBD1 | TRBJ1-1 | . | TRBV25-1 | TGTGCCAGCAGTAGGACAGGGATGAACACTGAAGCTTTCTTT | CASSRTGMNTEAFF
12 | . | TRBJ2-1 | . | TRBV5-1 | TGCGCCAGCAGCCTTTTAGACAGTGAGCAGTTCTTC | CASSLLDSEQFF
15 | TRBD2 | TRBJ2-7 | many | TRBV27 | TGTGCCAGCAGTCCTACTAGCGGGGGGACCTACGAGCAGTACTTC | CASSPTSGGTYEQYF
13 | . | TRBJ2-7 | . | TRBV7-2 | TGTGCCAGCAGCTTCGACAGCGCGGCCGAGCAGTACTTC | CASSFDSAAEQYF
15 | TRBD2 | TRBJ2-1 | . | TRBV13 | TGTGCCAGCAGCTTAGGACTAGCGCACTACAATGAGCAGTTCTTC | CASSLGLAHYNEQFF
17 | TRBD2 | TRBJ2-2 | once | TRBV19 | TGTGCCAGTAGTAGGACTAGCGGGGGTCTGAACACCGGGGAGCTGTTTTTT | CASSRTSGGLNTGELFF
18 | . | TRBJ2-6 | many | TRBV7-6 | TGTGCCAGCAGCTTAGTTGGGTTGCGGGGTTCTGGGGCCAACGTCCTGACTTTC | CASSLVGLRGSGANVLTF
16 | . | TRBJ2-2 | . | TRBV3-1/TRBV3-2 | TGTGCCAGCAGCCAAGGCCCAGGAGGTACCACCGGGGAGCTGTTTTTT | CASSQGPGGTTGELFF
14 | TRBD1 | TRBJ1-2 | . | TRBV7-9 | TGTGCCAGCAGCCCGACAGGGCCCAACTATGGCTACACCTTC | CASSPTGPNYGYTF
14 | . | TRBJ2-1 | . | TRBV27 | TGTGCCAGCAGTTTGGCGGGCTCCTACAATGAGCAGTTCTTC | CASSLAGSYNEQFF
10 | . | TRBJ1-1 | . | TRBV10-1 | TGCGCCAGCGCGTCTGGAGGCGCTTTCTTT | CASASGGAFF
15 | TRBD2 | TRBJ2-3 | once | TRBV19 | TGTGCCAGTAGTTGGACTAGCGGGGGGTCAGATACGCAGTATTTT | CASSWTSGGSDTQYF
17 | . | TRBJ2-1 | . | TRBV11-2 | TGTGCCAGCAGCTCGAGGGCCCACCAGGGGGGAATGACTGAGCAGTTCTTC | CASSSRAHQGGMTEQFF
14 | . | TRBJ2-3 | . | TRBV19 | TGTGCCAGTAGTTCCCGACAGACCACAGATACGCAGTATTTT | CASSSRQTTDTQYF
15 | TRBD1 | TRBJ1-4 | . | TRBV29-1 | TGCAGCGTTTCAGGACAGGGAAGGTCTAGGGAAAAACTGTTTTTT | CSVSGQGRSREKLFF
14 | . | TRBJ1-3 | . | TRBV7-9 | TGTGCCAGCAGCTCTGGAGGGAGCGGAAACACCATATATTTT | CASSSGGSGNTIYF
14 | . | TRBJ2-7 | . | TRBV30 | TGTGCCTGGAAAACGACAGGTCCCTCCTACGAGCAGTACTTC | CAWKTTGPSYEQYF
17 | . | TRBJ2-1 | . | TRBV24-1 | TGTGCCACCAGTCAGGAGGGTTGGGTAGCGTCCTACAATGAGCAGTTCTTC | CATSQEGWVASYNEQFF
12 | . | TRBJ1-1 | few | TRBV5-6 | TGTGCCAGCGGATACCGCGGCACTGAAGCTTTCTTT | CASGYRGTEAFF
14 | TRBD1 | TRBJ1-2 | few | TRBV18 | TGTGCCAGCACACCGGGACAGGGGGCTCGTGGCTACACCTTC | CASTPGQGARGYTF
15 | . | TRBJ2-7 | . | TRBV19 | TGTGCCAGTAGTATATCCGGGACTGTAAAGGGCGAGCAGTACTTC | CASSISGTVKGEQYF
16 | . | TRBJ1-6 | . | TRBV2 | TGTGCCAGCAGTGGTCTCGGGGGCTCCTATAATTCACCCCTCCACTTT | CASSGLGGSYNSPLHF
15 | . | TRBJ2-2 | . | TRBV5-1 | TGCGCCAGCAGCTTGGAAGGGGGAACAACCGGGGAGCTGTTTTTT | CASSLEGGTTGELFF
11 | TRBD1 | TRBJ2-7 | . | TRBV20-1 | TGCAGTGTACAGGGGAACTACGAGCAGTACTTC | CSVQGNYEQYF